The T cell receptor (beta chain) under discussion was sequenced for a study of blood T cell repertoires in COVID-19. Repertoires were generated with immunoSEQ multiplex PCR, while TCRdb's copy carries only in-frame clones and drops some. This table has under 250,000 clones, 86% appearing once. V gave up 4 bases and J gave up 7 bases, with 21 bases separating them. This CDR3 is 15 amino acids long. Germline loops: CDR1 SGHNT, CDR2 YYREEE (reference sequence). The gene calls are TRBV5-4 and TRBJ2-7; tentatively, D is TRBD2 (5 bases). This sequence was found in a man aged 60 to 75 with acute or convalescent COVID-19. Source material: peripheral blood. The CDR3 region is CASSLGSRPEREQYF. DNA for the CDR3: TGTGCCAGCAGCCTGGGGAGTAGGCCGGAAAGGGAGCAGTACTTC.